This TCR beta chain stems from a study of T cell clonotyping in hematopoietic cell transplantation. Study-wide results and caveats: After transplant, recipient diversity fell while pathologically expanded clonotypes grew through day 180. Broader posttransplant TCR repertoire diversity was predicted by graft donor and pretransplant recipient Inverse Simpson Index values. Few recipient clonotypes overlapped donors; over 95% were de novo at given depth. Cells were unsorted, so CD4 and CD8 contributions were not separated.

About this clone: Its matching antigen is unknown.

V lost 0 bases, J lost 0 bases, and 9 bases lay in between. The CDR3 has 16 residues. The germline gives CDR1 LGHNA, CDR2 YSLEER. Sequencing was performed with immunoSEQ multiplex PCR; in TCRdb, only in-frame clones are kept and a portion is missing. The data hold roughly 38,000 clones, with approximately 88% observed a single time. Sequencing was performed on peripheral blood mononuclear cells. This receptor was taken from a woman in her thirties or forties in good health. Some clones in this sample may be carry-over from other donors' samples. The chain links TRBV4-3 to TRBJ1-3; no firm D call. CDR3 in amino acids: CASSQDGPSSGNTIYF. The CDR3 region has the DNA TGCGCCAGCAGCCAAGATGGGCCGAGCTCTGGAAACACCATATATTTT.